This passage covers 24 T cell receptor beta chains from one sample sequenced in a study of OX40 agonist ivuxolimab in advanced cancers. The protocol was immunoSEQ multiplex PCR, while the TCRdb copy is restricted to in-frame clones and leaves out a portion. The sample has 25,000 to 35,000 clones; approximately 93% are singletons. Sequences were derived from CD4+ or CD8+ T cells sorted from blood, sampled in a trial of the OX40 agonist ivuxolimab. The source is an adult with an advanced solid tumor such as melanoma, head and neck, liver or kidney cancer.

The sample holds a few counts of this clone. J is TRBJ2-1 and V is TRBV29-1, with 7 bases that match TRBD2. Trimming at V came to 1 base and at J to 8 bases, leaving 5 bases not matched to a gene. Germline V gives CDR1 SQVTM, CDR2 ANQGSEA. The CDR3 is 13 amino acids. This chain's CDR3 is CSVEGTSAHEQFF. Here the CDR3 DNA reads TGCAGCGTTGAAGGGACTAGTGCGCATGAGCAGTTCTTC.

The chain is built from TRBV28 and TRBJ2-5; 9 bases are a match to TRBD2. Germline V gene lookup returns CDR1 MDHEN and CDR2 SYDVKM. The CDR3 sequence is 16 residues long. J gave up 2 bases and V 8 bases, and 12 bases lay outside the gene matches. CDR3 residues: CASQFPPSGEQETQYF. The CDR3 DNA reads TGTGCCAGCCAATTCCCCCCTAGCGGGGAGCAAGAGACCCAGTACTTC. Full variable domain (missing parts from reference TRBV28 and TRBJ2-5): DVKVTQSSRYLVKRTGEKVFLECVQDMDHENMFWYRQDPGLGLRLIYFSYDVKMKEKGDIPEGYSVSREKKERFSLILESASTNQTSMYLCASQFPPSGEQETQYFGPGTRLLVL.

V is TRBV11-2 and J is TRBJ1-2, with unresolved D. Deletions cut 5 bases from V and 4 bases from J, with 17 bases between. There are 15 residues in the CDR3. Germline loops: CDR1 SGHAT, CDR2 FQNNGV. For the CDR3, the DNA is TGTGCCAGCAGCAACCATAGGGAAGACGGCTATGGCTACACCTTC. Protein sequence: CASSNHREDGYGYTF. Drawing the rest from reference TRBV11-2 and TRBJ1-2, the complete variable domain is EAGVAQSPRYKIIEKRQSVAFWCNPISGHATLYWYQQILGQGPKLLIQFQNNGVVDDSQLPKDRFSAERLKGVDSTLKIQPAKLEDSAVYLCASSNHREDGYGYTFGSGTRLTVV.

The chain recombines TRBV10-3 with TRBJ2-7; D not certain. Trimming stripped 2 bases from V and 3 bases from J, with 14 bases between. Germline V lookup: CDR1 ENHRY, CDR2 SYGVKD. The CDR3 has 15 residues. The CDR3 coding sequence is TGTGCCATCAGTGAGAAGATGGTACCGGGCTACGAGCAGTACTTC. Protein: CAISEKMVPGYEQYF.

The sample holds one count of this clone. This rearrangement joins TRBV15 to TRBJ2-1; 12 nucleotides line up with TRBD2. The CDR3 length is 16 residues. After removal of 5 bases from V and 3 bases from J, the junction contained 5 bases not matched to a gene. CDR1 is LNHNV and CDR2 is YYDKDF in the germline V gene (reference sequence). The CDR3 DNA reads TGTGCCACCAGCCCCCGGACTAGCGGGATCTACAATGAGCAGTTCTTC. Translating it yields CATSPRTSGIYNEQFF.

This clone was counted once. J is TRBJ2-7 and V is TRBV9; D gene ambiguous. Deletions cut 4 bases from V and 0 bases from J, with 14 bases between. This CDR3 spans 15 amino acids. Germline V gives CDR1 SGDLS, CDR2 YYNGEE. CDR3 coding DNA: TGTGCCAGCAGCTTGGGTTTCGAGTCCTCCTACGAGCAGTACTTC. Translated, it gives CASSLGFESSYEQYF.

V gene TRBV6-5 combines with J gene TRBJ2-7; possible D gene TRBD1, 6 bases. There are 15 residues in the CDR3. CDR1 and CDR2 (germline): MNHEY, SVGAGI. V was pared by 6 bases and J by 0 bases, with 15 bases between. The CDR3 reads CASSERTASSYEQYF. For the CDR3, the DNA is TGTGCCAGCAGCGAGAGGACAGCAAGCTCCTACGAGCAGTACTTC.

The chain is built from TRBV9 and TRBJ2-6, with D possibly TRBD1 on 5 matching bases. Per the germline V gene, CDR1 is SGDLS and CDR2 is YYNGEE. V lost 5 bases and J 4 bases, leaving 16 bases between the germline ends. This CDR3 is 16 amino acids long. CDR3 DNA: TGTGCCAGCAGAAAAAGTGGGGCATGGGGGGCCAACGTCCTGACTTTC. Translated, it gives CASRKSGAWGANVLTF.

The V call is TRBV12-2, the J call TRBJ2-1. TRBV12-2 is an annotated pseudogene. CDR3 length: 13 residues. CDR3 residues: CASRLWGKNEQFF. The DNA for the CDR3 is TGTGCAAGTCGCTTGTGGGGGAAGAATGAGCAGTTCTTC.

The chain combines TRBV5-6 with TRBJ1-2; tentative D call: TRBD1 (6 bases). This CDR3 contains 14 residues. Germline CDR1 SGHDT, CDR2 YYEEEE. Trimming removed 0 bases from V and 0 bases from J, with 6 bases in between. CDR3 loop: CASSLEGANYGYTF. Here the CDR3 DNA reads TGTGCCAGCAGCTTGGAGGGGGCTAACTATGGCTACACCTTC. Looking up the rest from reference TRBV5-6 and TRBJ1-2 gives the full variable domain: DAGVTQSPTHLIKTRGQQVTLRCSPKSGHDTVSWYQQALGQGPQFIFQYYEEEERQRGNFPDRFSGHQFPNYSSELNVNALLLGDSALYLCASSLEGANYGYTFGSGTRLTVV.

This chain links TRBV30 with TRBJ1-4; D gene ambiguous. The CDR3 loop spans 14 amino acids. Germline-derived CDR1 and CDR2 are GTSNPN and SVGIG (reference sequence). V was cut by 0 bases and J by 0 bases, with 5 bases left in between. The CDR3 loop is CAWSVQSTNEKLFF. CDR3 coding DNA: TGTGCCTGGAGTGTACAGTCAACTAATGAAAAACTGTTTTTT.

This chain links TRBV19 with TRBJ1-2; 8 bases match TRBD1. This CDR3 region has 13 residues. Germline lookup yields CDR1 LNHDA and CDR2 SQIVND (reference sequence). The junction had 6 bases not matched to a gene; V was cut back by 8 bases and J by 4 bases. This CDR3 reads CASSQGAGYGYTF. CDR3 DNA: TGTGCCAGTTCCCAGGGGGCGGGCTATGGCTACACCTTC.

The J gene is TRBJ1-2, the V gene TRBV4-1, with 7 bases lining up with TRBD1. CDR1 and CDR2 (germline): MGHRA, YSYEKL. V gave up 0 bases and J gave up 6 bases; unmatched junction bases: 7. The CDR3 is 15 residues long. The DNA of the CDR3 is TGCGCCAGCAGCCAAGATCCAGGGCAGGGGGATGGCTACACCTTC. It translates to CASSQDPGQGDGYTF.

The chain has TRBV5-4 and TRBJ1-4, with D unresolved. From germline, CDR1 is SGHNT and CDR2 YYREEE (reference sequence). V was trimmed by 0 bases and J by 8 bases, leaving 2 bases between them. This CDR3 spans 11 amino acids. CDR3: CASSLEEKLFF. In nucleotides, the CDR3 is TGTGCCAGCAGCTTGGAGGAAAAACTGTTTTTT.

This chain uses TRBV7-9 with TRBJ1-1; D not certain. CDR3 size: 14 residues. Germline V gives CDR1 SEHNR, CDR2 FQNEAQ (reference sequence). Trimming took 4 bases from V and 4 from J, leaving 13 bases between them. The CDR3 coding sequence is TGTGCCAGCAGCTCTTCAGCGATCTTCACTGAAGCTTTCTTT. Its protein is CASSSSAIFTEAFF.

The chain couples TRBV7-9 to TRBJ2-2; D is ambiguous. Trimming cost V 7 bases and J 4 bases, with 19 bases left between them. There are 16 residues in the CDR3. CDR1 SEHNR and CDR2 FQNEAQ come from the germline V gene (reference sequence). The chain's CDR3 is CASTKPGEGPTGELFF. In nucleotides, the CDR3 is TGTGCCAGCACTAAACCCGGAGAAGGGCCCACCGGGGAGCTGTTTTTT.

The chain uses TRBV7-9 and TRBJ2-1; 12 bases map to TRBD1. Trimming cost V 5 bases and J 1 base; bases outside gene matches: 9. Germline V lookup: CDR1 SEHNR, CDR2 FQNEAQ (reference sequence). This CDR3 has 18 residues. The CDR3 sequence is CASSRRDRGQSSYNEQFF. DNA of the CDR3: TGTGCCAGCAGCCGCAGGGACAGGGGGCAAAGTTCCTACAATGAGCAGTTCTTC.

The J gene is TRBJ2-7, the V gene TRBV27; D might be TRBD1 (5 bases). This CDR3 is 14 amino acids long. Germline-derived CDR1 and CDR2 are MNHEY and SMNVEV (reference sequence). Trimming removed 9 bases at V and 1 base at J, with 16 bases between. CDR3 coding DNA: TGTGCCAGTTCCCTATGGCAGGGTTCCTACGAGCAGTACTTC. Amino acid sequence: CASSLWQGSYEQYF.

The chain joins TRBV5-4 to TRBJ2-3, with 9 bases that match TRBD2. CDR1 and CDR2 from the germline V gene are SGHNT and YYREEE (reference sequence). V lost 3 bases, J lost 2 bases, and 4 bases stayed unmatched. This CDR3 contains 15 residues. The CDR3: CASSSGTSTTDTQYF. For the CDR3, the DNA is TGTGCCAGCAGCTCCGGGACTAGCACCACAGATACGCAGTATTTT.

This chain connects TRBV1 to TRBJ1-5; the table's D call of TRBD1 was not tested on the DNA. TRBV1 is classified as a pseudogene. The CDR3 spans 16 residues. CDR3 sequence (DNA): TGCACCAGCAGCCGCGAGACAGCCGATAGCAATCAGCCCCAGCATTTT. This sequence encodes CTSSRETADSNQPQHF.

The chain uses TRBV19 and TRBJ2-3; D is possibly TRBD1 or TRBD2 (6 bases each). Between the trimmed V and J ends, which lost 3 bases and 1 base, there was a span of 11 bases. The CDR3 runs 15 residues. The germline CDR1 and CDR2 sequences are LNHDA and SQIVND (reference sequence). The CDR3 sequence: CASSIAGEGTDTQYF. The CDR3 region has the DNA TGTGCCAGTAGTATCGCAGGGGAGGGCACAGATACGCAGTATTTT.

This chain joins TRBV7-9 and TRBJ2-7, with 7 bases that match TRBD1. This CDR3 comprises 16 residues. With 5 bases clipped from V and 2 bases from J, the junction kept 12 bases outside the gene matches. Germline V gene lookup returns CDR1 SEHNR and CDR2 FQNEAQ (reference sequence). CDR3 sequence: CASSQTGQKLPYEQYF. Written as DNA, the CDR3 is TGTGCCAGCAGCCAAACGGGACAGAAGCTCCCCTACGAGCAGTACTTC. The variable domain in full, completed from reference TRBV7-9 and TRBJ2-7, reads DTGVSQNPRHKITKRGQNVTFRCDPISEHNRLYWYRQTLGQGPEFLTYFQNEAQLEKSRLLSDRFSAERPKGSFSTLEIQRTEQGDSAMYLCASSQTGQKLPYEQYFGPGTRLTVT.

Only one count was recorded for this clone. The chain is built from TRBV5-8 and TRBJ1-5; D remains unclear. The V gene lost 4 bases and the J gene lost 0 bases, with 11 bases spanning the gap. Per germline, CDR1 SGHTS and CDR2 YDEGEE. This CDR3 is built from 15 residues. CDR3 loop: CASSRETYSNQPQHF. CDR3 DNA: TGTGCCAGCAGCAGGGAGACTTATAGCAATCAGCCCCAGCATTTT.

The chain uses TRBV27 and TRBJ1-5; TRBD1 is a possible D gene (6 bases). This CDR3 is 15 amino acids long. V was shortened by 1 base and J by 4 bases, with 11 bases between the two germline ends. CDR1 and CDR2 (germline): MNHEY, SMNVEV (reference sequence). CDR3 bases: TGTGCCAGCAGTTTATGGGCAGGGGTGAATCAGCCCCAGCATTTT. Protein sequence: CASSLWAGVNQPQHF.